One sample yielded the 6 T cell receptor beta chains listed below, sequenced in a study of CXCR3 chemokines and chemotherapy response in bladder cancer. TCRdb used MiXCR to reprocess the PCR reads, holding one entry per CDR3 protein. Of around 5,000 distinct CDR3 sequences listed, approximately 14% are singletons. Collection of the sample occurred from a patient whose treatment included neoadjuvant chemotherapy. The receptors originated from a human donor with bladder cancer that responded to neoadjuvant chemotherapy.

Judged by abundance, this clonotype is medium-sized. The chain is built from TRBV19 and TRBJ2-7, with D hard to call. This CDR3 has 16 residues. The germline V and J ends were trimmed by 3 bases and 0 bases, with 15 bases remaining between them. Germline CDR1 reads LNHDA; CDR2 reads SQIVND (reference sequence). CDR3 nucleotide sequence: TGTGCCAGTAGTATTCTCGGCAGCCAGAACTCCTACGAGCAGTACTTC. It is translated as CASSILGSQNSYEQYF. Drawing the rest from reference TRBV19 and TRBJ2-7, the complete variable domain is DGGITQSPKYLFRKEGQNVTLSCEQNLNHDAMYWYRQDPGQGLRLIYYSQIVNDFQKGDIAEGYSVSREKKESFPLTVTSAQKNPTAFYLCASSILGSQNSYEQYFGPGTRLTVT.

Details on this clonotype: This likely came from a read error, as a far larger clone is one base away. The chain is built from TRBV6-6 and TRBJ1-1, with TRBD1 matching over 8 bases. The CDR3 consists of 15 residues. The V gene end was trimmed by 6 bases and the J gene end by 2 bases; junction bases not matched to a gene: 8. From germline, CDR1 is MNHNY and CDR2 SVGAGI (reference sequence). CDR3 sequence: CASRGQAGVNTEAFF. CDR3 coding DNA: TGTGCCAGCAGGGGACAGGCCGGGGTTAACACTGAAGCTTTCTTT.

This clonotype occurred many times. The chain carries TRBV6-5 and TRBJ2-5, with 7 bases aligning to TRBD2. This CDR3 has 16 residues. With V trimmed by 0 bases and J by 5 bases, 9 bases remained unmatched. Germline assignment: CDR1 MNHEY and CDR2 SVGAGI. This chain's CDR3 is CASSYSVGGPEETQYF. For the CDR3, the DNA is TGTGCCAGCAGTTACTCGGTGGGAGGGCCGGAGGAGACCCAGTACTTC.

By its share, this clonotype is medium-sized. The chain joins TRBV6-6 to TRBJ2-5; D gene ambiguous. This CDR3 is built from 11 residues. Trimming shortened V by 6 bases and J by 3 bases, and 5 bases separated the two germline ends. The V gene's germline CDR1 is MNHNY and CDR2 SVGAGI (reference sequence). CDR3 amino acids: CASRRKETQYF. The CDR3 DNA sequence: TGTGCCAGCAGGCGAAAAGAGACCCAGTACTTC.

This clonotype has ten or more counts. The CDR3 region has the DNA TGTGCCAGCAGTCCTTACAGGGAGATGGAGACCCAGTACTTC. The encoded protein is CASSPYREMETQYF. The genes are TRBV6-5 and TRBJ2-5; weak D call: TRBD1 (6 bases). Deletions cut 5 bases from V and 5 bases from J, with 15 bases between. The CDR3 runs 14 residues. The germline CDR1 and CDR2 sequences are MNHEY and SVGAGI.

This clonotype was counted at least ten times. This sequence joins TRBV2 and TRBJ2-7, with TRBD2 as a possible D gene (6 bases). The germline CDR1 and CDR2 sequences are SNHLY and FYNNEI. The germline V and J ends were trimmed by 5 bases and 3 bases, with 8 bases remaining between them. The CDR3 runs 12 residues. CDR3 bases: TGTGCCAGCAGTTTGCGGGACTACGAGCAGTACTTC. Protein product: CASSLRDYEQYF.